Listed below are T cell receptor beta chains from one sample, sequenced in a study of radiation and T cells in renal cell carcinoma. Sequencing was performed with immunoSEQ multiplex PCR; in TCRdb, only in-frame clones are kept and a portion is missing. Among roughly 130,000 clones listed, around nine tenths were seen once. This sample comprised blood, obtained from a patient whose treatment included radiotherapy and nephrectomy. The receptors shown here come from a woman aged 65 to 85 with renal cell carcinoma. Both conserved end residues are trimmed from each CDR3. Fields, in order: V gene, J gene, clone size, CDR3 protein. Clone size is given for some rows only: seen once, a few or many times, or a class if the clone is expanded.

TRBV6-1	TRBJ2-7	.	ASLDTGSSYEQY
TRBV4-2	TRBJ1-2	.	ASSHAGTGEGGYT
TRBV2	TRBJ2-7	.	ASSEALEQY
TRBV6-5	TRBJ1-5	once	ASSTTGVGNQPQH
TRBV7-2	TRBJ2-7	.	ASSFYEQY
TRBV7-2	TRBJ1-5	.	ASSSGQGVNQPQH
TRBV28	TRBJ2-3	.	ASSLLAGLRTDTQY
TRBV6-5	TRBJ1-6	few	ASSYSGNNSPLH
TRBV11-2	TRBJ2-1	.	ASSQDRVGEQF
TRBV11-3	TRBJ2-3	.	ASSLASPTDTQY
TRBV28	TRBJ2-1	.	ASSLSGLAGQYNEQF
TRBV7-8	TRBJ2-1	.	ASSLARKRGGGEQF
TRBV15	TRBJ1-2	.	ATSRDRDTNLNYGYT
TRBV5-4	TRBJ1-2	.	ASSSGQGNYGYT
TRBV6-6	TRBJ2-5	.	ASSYLDETQY
TRBV11-2	TRBJ2-1	.	ASSLGTSGGPYNEQF
TRBV5-4	TRBJ2-2	few	ASSLSAVEGGELF
TRBV2	TRBJ1-2	.	ASRYRADGYT
TRBV4-1	TRBJ1-6	.	ASSQGPINSPLH
TRBV5-4	TRBJ1-3	.	ASSLWAATGNTIY
TRBV5-6	TRBJ2-3	.	ASSLGPSTDTQY
TRBV27	TRBJ2-2	.	ASSLWGSSTTGELF
TRBV9	TRBJ2-1	.	ASSSTRTDIYNEQF
TRBV7-2	TRBJ2-3	.	ASSLVAGGFTDTQY
TRBV7-2	TRBJ1-1	.	ASSPDRGRYTEAF
TRBV19	TRBJ2-2	.	ASSVPQGTGELF
TRBV5-1	TRBJ1-1	.	ASTQVHGTEAF
TRBV19	TRBJ1-5	.	ASSTRGTVKGY
TRBV20-1	.	.	SASRTGEQY
TRBV27	TRBJ1-6	.	ASRLRDRNNSPLH
TRBV6-5	TRBJ2-3	once	ASGPLGRFTDTQY
TRBV6-4	TRBJ2-3	.	ASSATSLSTDTQY